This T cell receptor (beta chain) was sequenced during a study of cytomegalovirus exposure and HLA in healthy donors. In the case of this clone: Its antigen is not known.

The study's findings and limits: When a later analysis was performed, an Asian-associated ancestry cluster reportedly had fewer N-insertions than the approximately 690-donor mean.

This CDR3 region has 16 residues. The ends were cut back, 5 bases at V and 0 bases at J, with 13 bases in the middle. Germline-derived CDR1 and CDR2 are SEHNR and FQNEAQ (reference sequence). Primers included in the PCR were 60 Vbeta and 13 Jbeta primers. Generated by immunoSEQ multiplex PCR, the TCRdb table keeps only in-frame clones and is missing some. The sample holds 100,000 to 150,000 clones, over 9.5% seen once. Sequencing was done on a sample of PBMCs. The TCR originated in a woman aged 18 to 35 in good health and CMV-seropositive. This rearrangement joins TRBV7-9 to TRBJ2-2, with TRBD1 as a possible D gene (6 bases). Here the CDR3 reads CASSKPGHSNTGELFF. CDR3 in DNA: TGTGCCAGCAGCAAGCCGGGACATTCGAACACCGGGGAGCTGTTTTTT. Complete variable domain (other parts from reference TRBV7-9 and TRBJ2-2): DTGVSQNPRHKITKRGQNVTFRCDPISEHNRLYWYRQTLGQGPEFLTYFQNEAQLEKSRLLSDRFSAERPKGSFSTLEIQRTEQGDSAMYLCASSKPGHSNTGELFFGEGSRLTVL.